A single sample is the source of the 19 T cell receptor beta chains below, sequenced in a study of shared clonotypes between healthy human individuals. The method was immunoSEQ multiplex PCR; TCRdb's version includes in-frame clones alone and lacks a portion of them. The table lists about 2 million clones, about 94% of them singletons. CD45RO-negative, CCR7-positively selected cells formed the naive CD8 fraction, excluding terminally differentiated effector memory CD45RA+ cells. Material for sequencing was naive CD8+ T cells sorted from blood. All receptors come from a man between 18 and 29 years old in good health.

The rearrangement joins TRBV2 to TRBJ2-5; maybe TRBD2 (6 bases). The length of the CDR3 is 15 residues. Per the germline V gene, CDR1 is SNHLY and CDR2 is FYNNEI. V was trimmed by 1 base and J by 5 bases, leaving 14 bases between them. CDR3 sequence: CASSEGFGGWETQYF. The CDR3 DNA reads as TGTGCCAGCAGTGAAGGGTTCGGGGGATGGGAGACCCAGTACTTC.

To note about this clone: The sample has other DNA sequences that encode this CDR3 too. The chain recombines TRBV9 with TRBJ2-5; TRBD1 agrees at 7 bases. With V trimmed by 0 bases and J by 4 bases, 0 bases remained unmatched. There are 13 residues in the CDR3. Germline V gene data show CDR1 as SGDLS and CDR2 as YYNGEE. This chain's CDR3 is CASSVGTGETQYF. For the CDR3, the DNA is TGTGCCAGCAGCGTAGGGACAGGAGAGACCCAGTACTTC.

The J gene is TRBJ1-2, the V gene TRBV14; tentative D call: TRBD1 (5 bases). CDR3 size: 16 residues. CDR1 is SGHDN and CDR2 is FVKESK in the germline V gene. Trimming took off 3 bases at V and 3 bases at J, with 17 bases between the two ends. CDR3 region: CASSQLNRPGDYGYTF. The CDR3 DNA is TGTGCCAGCAGCCAGCTTAACAGGCCTGGGGACTATGGCTACACCTTC.

The chain is built from TRBV30 and TRBJ2-7; TRBD2 matches 13 bases. The ends lost 2 bases at V and 2 bases at J; junction bases unmatched: 3. This CDR3 region has 15 residues. Per germline, CDR1 GTSNPN and CDR2 SVGIG (reference sequence). CDR3 loop: CAWSLLAGGPYEQYF. The CDR3 DNA is TGTGCCTGGAGTCTACTAGCGGGAGGGCCCTACGAGCAGTACTTC.

Only one count was recorded for this clone. This sample also contains other DNA sequences that code for the same CDR3. The genes are TRBV4-1 and TRBJ1-5; D gene uncertain. CDR3 size: 15 residues. Germline V gene data show CDR1 as MGHRA and CDR2 as YSYEKL. V lost 0 bases to trimming and J lost 0 bases, with 6 bases between them. DNA of the CDR3: TGCGCCAGCAGCCAAGAAGGGAATAGCAATCAGCCCCAGCATTTT. As protein: CASSQEGNSNQPQHF.

J is TRBJ1-4 and V is TRBV2; TRBD1 matches at 7 bases. The CDR3 length is 14 residues. In germline, CDR1 is SNHLY, CDR2 FYNNEI. With 3 bases clipped from V and 4 bases from J, the junction kept 2 bases outside the gene matches. This chain's CDR3 is CASSETGLNEKLFF. The DNA of the CDR3 is TGTGCCAGCAGTGAGACAGGGCTTAATGAAAAACTGTTTTTT.

The V gene is TRBV29-1, the J gene TRBJ2-1; TRBD2 is a possible D gene (6 bases). The V gene's germline CDR1 is SQVTM and CDR2 ANQGSEA. This CDR3 is 18 amino acids long. V dropped 3 bases and J dropped 1 base, with 22 bases sitting between them. DNA of the CDR3: TGCAGCGTTGAGCAGGGCCTAGGAGGCGGGATATCCTACAATGAGCAGTTCTTC. Amino acid sequence: CSVEQGLGGGISYNEQFF.

The chain combines TRBV27 with TRBJ1-1; D gene uncertain. Per germline, CDR1 MNHEY and CDR2 SMNVEV (reference sequence). CDR3 length equals 14 residues. V gave up 6 bases and J gave up 7 bases, with 18 bases separating them. In DNA, the CDR3 is TGTGCCAGCAGACTCAGGTACGGGGAGAGTGAAGCTTTCTTT. Translation gives CASRLRYGESEAFF.

The rearrangement joins TRBV19 to TRBJ1-2; unclear D gene. The CDR3 sequence is 13 residues long. V was trimmed by 6 bases and J by 3 bases, leaving 11 bases between them. Per germline, CDR1 LNHDA and CDR2 SQIVND (reference sequence). The CDR3 protein is CASRVAGYYGYTF. The CDR3, as DNA: TGTGCCAGTAGGGTTGCCGGGTACTATGGCTACACCTTC.

The chain combines TRBV14 with TRBJ2-2; 9 bases match TRBD1. The CDR3 spans 14 residues. Trimming cost V 3 bases and J 11 bases; bases outside gene matches: 7. Germline CDR1 and CDR2: SGHDN and FVKESK. Here the CDR3 DNA reads TGTGCCAGCAGCCACACCGGGACAGGGTCCGAGCTGTTTTTT. This encodes CASSHTGTGSELFF.

The genes are TRBV29-1 and TRBJ2-7, with unresolved D. The CDR3 spans 13 residues. Trimming stripped 7 bases from V and 2 bases from J, with 15 bases between. Germline lookup yields CDR1 SQVTM and CDR2 ANQGSEA. The CDR3 spells CSAAPGPPYEQYF. The CDR3, as DNA: TGCAGCGCTGCACCTGGTCCCCCCTACGAGCAGTACTTC.

The chain carries TRBV13 and TRBJ2-2; D is ambiguous. V lost 4 bases and J 0 bases, leaving 12 bases between the germline ends. The CDR3 spans 16 residues. Germline V lookup: CDR1 PRHDT, CDR2 FYEKMQ (reference sequence). DNA for the CDR3: TGTGCCAGCAGCTCGATCTCGGGCCCGAACACCGGGGAGCTGTTTTTT. It encodes CASSSISGPNTGELFF.

This chain's CDR3 is CASSEGVGQPQHF. The CDR3 DNA sequence: TGCGCCAGCAGTGAAGGGGTTGGCCAGCCCCAGCATTTT. This chain links TRBV10-2 with TRBJ1-5, with D maybe TRBD1 (5 bases). Trimming cost V 3 bases and J 7 bases, with 10 bases left between them. Germline V CDR1 and CDR2: WSHSY, SAAADI. This CDR3 comprises 13 residues.

The chain joins TRBV9 to TRBJ2-2; tentatively, D is TRBD2 (7 bases). This CDR3 region has 18 residues. Germline CDR1 and CDR2: SGDLS and YYNGEE. Trimming removed 0 bases at V and 4 bases at J, with 19 bases between. CDR3 in amino acids: CASSVAPGGPPGTGELFF. The CDR3, as DNA: TGTGCCAGCAGCGTAGCCCCCGGGGGGCCCCCGGGCACCGGGGAGCTGTTTTTT.

This clone was seen once. The V call is TRBV7-8, the J call TRBJ1-2, with D perhaps TRBD1 (5 bases). Germline V gene sequence: CDR1 SGHVS, CDR2 FQNEAQ. Deletions cut 3 bases from V and 3 bases from J, with 11 bases between. This CDR3 has 14 residues. The CDR3 protein is CASSLSGSYYGYTF. The CDR3 DNA is TGTGCCAGCAGCTTGTCAGGGTCCTACTATGGCTACACCTTC.

J is TRBJ1-5 and V is TRBV7-8, with D tentatively TRBD1 (5 bases). V lost 1 base and J 2 bases, leaving 9 bases between the germline ends. This CDR3 comprises 15 residues. Germline V gene lookup returns CDR1 SGHVS and CDR2 FQNEAQ. In DNA form, the CDR3 reads TGTGCCAGCAGCTTAGGAAGGGGAGGCAATCAGCCCCAGCATTTT. It encodes CASSLGRGGNQPQHF.

The chain recombines TRBV10-1 with TRBJ2-3; D gene unclear. The germline V gene encodes CDR1 WNHNN and CDR2 SYGVQD (reference sequence). Between the trimmed V and J ends, which lost 3 bases and 6 bases, there was a span of 16 bases. The CDR3 runs 15 residues. For the CDR3, the DNA is TGCGCCAGCAGTGACCAGGATCATAGCTCCGATACGCAGTATTTT. This translates into CASSDQDHSSDTQYF.

This chain links TRBV7-8 with TRBJ1-2, with TRBD1 matching 8 bases. This CDR3 has 15 residues. V lost 3 bases to trimming and J lost 4 bases; unmatched junction nucleotides: 7. Germline V CDR1 and CDR2: SGHVS, FQNEAQ. In nucleotides, the CDR3 is TGTGCCAGCAGCTTGGGCAGGGGGCAAGGCTATGGCTACACCTTC. Translating gives CASSLGRGQGYGYTF.

The rearrangement joins TRBV7-6 to TRBJ2-7, with 10 bases identical to TRBD1. The CDR3 covers 17 residues. Germline V gene sequence: CDR1 SGHVS, CDR2 FNYEAQ. V trimming: 5 bases; J trimming: 3 bases; junction bases outside the gene matches: 13. CDR3 sequence reads: CASSALSGTGVSYEQYF. CDR3 DNA sequence: TGTGCCAGCAGCGCATTGTCAGGGACAGGGGTGAGCTACGAGCAGTACTTC.